This TCR beta chain stems from a study of shared clonotypes between healthy human individuals. Study-level points and caveats: It was only blood that was sampled, and tissue repertoires likely differ. Naive subsets usually exceeded memory subsets in estimated richness. Limited genetic and exposure-history diversity came from having few donors.

The table came from immunoSEQ multiplex PCR; TCRdb's copy has only in-frame clones and leaves some out. The profile shows about 2 million clones, about 95% of them singletons. Naivety among CD8 cells was defined by CD45RO negativity and positive CCR7 selection, thereby excluding terminally differentiated effector memory CD45RA+ cells. This CDR3 is 13 amino acids long. Trimming took off 6 bases at V and 2 bases at J, with 11 bases between the two ends. The V gene's germline CDR1 is MDHEN and CDR2 SYDVKM. With regard to this clone: Antigen unknown.

The chain joins TRBV28 to TRBJ2-7; tentatively, D is TRBD2 (6 bases). Sequenced: naive CD8+ T cells sorted from blood. The TCR originated in a man in his late teens or twenties in good health. The CDR3 region has the DNA TGTGCCAGCAGGCCGGGGGTTACCTACGAGCAGTACTTC. This sequence encodes CASRPGVTYEQYF. Filled out from reference TRBV28 and TRBJ2-7, the complete variable domain reads DVKVTQSSRYLVKRTGEKVFLECVQDMDHENMFWYRQDPGLGLRLIYFSYDVKMKEKGDIPEGYSVSREKKERFSLILESASTNQTSMYLCASRPGVTYEQYFGPGTRLTVT.